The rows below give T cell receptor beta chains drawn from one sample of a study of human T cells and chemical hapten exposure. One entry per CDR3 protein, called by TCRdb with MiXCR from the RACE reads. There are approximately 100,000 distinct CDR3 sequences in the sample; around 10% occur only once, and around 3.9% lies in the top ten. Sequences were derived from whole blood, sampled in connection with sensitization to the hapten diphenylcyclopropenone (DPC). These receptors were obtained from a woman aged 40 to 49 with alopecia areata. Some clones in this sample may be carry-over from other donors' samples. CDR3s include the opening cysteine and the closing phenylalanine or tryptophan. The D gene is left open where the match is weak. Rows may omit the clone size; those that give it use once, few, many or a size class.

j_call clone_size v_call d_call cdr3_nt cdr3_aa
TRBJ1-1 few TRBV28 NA TGTGCCAGCTGTCGTCCAGGGGCCGCCATGAACACTGAAGCTTTCTTT CASCRPGAAMNTEAFF
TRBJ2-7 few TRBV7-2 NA TGTGCCAGCAGCTCCACGCCTAGCGACTACGAGCAGTACTTC CASSSTPSDYEQYF
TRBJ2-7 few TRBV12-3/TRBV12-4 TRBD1 TGTGCCAGCAGTCGGACCGGACAGGGTGGCTACGAGCAGTACTTC CASSRTGQGGYEQYF
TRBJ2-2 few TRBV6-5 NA TGTGCCAGCACCCACTCGGGCGACAGGAACACCGGGGAGCTGTTTTTT CASTHSGDRNTGELFF
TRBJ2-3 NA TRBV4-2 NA TGTGCCAGCAGCCAAGATTTGGGGGAGTCTAGCACAGATACGCAGTATTTT CASSQDLGESSTDTQYF
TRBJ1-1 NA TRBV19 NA TGTGCCAGTAGCTTCAGGGTGCGACCTGAAGCTTTCTTT CASSFRVRPEAFF
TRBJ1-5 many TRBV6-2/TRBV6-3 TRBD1 TGTGCCAGCAGCTGGACAGGGAGTCAGCCCCAGCATTTT CASSWTGSQPQHF
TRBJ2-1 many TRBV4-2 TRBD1 TGTGCCAGCAGCCAAGAAAGGGGACAGATTAATGAGCAGTTCTTC CASSQERGQINEQFF
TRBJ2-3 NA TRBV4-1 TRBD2 TGCGCCAGCAGCCAACGAATAGCGGGGGGGCACTCAGATACGCAGTATTTT CASSQRIAGGHSDTQYF
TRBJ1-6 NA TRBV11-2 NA TGTGCCAGCAGCTTAGATGGCCCGGAGGAGAATTCACCCCTCCACTTT CASSLDGPEENSPLHF
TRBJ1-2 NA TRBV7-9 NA TGTGCCAGCAGCTTAGATACAGTGAACTATGGCTACACCTTC CASSLDTVNYGYTF
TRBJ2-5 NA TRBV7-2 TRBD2 TGTGCCAGCAGCCGGTTGGGGGCTAGCGGGGGGCTCCACCAAGAGACCCAGTACTTC CASSRLGASGGLHQETQYF
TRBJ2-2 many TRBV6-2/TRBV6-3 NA TGTGCCAGCACACCCCGGGGCAGGGGGAACACCGGGGAGCTGTTTTTT CASTPRGRGNTGELFF
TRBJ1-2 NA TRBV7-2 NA TGTGCCAGCAGCTTAGAGCGTCAGGGGAGCTATGGCTACACCTTC CASSLERQGSYGYTF
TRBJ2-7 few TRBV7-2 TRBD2 TGTGCCAGCAGCTTGGCGGGGGAGGCCTACGAGCAGTACTTC CASSLAGEAYEQYF
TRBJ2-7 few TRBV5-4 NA TGTGCCAGCAGCTCGAAAAAGTCAGGGTACCACGAGCAGTACTTC CASSSKKSGYHEQYF
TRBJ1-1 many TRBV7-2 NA TGTGCCAGCAGCTTGAGCGGGGTCAGGAACACTGAAGCTTTCTTT CASSLSGVRNTEAFF
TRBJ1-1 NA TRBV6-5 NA TGTGCCAGCAGCCCTGGATGGGGTGAAGCTTTCTTT CASSPGWGEAFF
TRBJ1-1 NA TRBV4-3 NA TGCGCCAGCAGCCTACTCATAAACACTGAAGCTTTCTTT CASSLLINTEAFF
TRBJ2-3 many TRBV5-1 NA TGCGCCAGCAGCTTGGGTGGTAAACCCTCAGATACGCAGTATTTT CASSLGGKPSDTQYF
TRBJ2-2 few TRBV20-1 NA TGCAGTGCTGGGGGGCCCACCGGGGAGCTGTTTTTT CSAGGPTGELFF
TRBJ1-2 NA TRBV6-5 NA TGTGCCAGCAGCCGAAGTCCGGGACACAACTATGGCTACACCTTC CASSRSPGHNYGYTF
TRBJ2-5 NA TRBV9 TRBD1 TGTGCCAGCAGCGTCGAGGACAGGGGGAGGCAAGAGACCCAGTACTTC CASSVEDRGRQETQYF
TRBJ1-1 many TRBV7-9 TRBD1 TGTGCCAGCAGCCAGGACAGGCGGGGATGGGCTTTCTTT CASSQDRRGWAFF
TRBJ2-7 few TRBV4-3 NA TGCGCCAGCAGCCAAGCACAGGGTAGGGGTTACGAGCAGTACTTC CASSQAQGRGYEQYF
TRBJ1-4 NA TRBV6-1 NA TGTGCCAGCAGCCCTGAACAGAGGCTTAATGAAAAACTGTTTTTT CASSPEQRLNEKLFF
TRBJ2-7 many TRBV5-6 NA TGTGCCAGCAGCTTGGCCCGGAGCTCCTACGAGCAGTACTTC CASSLARSSYEQYF
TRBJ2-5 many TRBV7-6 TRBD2 TGTGCCAGCAGCAAGGGACTAGCGGGGGCCCAAGAGACCCAGTACTTC CASSKGLAGAQETQYF
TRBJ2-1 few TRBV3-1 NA TGTGCCAGCAGCCAGTCCGGGGCCAGATTCAATGAGCAGTTCTTC CASSQSGARFNEQFF
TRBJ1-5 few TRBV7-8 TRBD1 TGTGCCAGCAGCCTGGACAGGAACAATCAGCCCCAGCATTTT CASSLDRNNQPQHF
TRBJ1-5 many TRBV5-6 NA TGTGCCAGCAGCTTGAAAGGGCGGGAGGGGAGTCAGCCCCAGCATTTT CASSLKGREGSQPQHF
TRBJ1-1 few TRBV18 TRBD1 TGTGCCAGCTCACCGGACAGGGGGAACACTGAAGCTTTCTTT CASSPDRGNTEAFF
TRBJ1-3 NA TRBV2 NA TGTGCCAGCAGTGAAACGGGTTCCTCTGGAAACACCATATATTTT CASSETGSSGNTIYF
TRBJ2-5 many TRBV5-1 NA TGCGCCAGCAGCTTGCCCACAGGGAGGGAGACCCAGTACTTC CASSLPTGRETQYF
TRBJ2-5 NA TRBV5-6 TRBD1 TGTGCCAGCAGCCCGATCGACAGGGGTACCGAGACCCAGTACTTC CASSPIDRGTETQYF
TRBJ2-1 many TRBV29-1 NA TGCAGCGTTTTTTGGGTGTTCAATGAGCAGTTCTTC CSVFWVFNEQFF
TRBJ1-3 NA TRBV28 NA TGTGCCAGCACCTCCCCGGGAAACACCATATATTTT CASTSPGNTIYF
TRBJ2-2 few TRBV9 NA TGTGCCAGCAGCGGACGGACGGTTACCGGGGAGCTGTTTTTT CASSGRTVTGELFF
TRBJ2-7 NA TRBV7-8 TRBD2 TGTGCCAGCAGCTTAGCCAGCGGGGGAGGTGAGCAGTACTTC CASSLASGGGEQYF
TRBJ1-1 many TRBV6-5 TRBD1 TGTGCCAGCAGACTCCAGGGGGTGTGGGCCGATGACACTGAAGCTTTCTTT CASRLQGVWADDTEAFF
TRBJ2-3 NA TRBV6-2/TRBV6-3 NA TGTGCCAGCAGTCAACTCGAAACAGATACGCAGTATTTT CASSQLETDTQYF
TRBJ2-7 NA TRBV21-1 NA TGTGCCAGCAGCAAGAGAGCCAGGGACCCTAGGGAGCAGTACTTC CASSKRARDPREQYF
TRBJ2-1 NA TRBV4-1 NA TGCGCCAGCAGCCCCCGACAGGGTGCGGGAAATGAGCAGTTCTTC CASSPRQGAGNEQFF